This T cell receptor beta chain appears in the sequencing data of a study of T-cell reconstitution after alpha-beta-depleted transplantation in children. Whole-study findings and limits: It was surviving recipient T cells and thymic progenitors that gave some patients high TCRbeta diversity at day 60. Reported findings indicate that, about two months after transplant, alpha-beta T cells came from several hundred expanded clones, which were derived from non-depleted graft cells. Newly made T cells mostly supplied T-cell counts and diversity one year after transplant.

Unique molecular identifiers featured in how the TCRbeta library was prepared. TCRdb reprocessed the PCR reads via MiXCR and lists one record per CDR3 protein. The sample carries hundreds of thousands of distinct CDR3 sequences, around 10% recorded once. This clonotype was picked up many times. Its antigen remains unidentified. CDR1 and CDR2 from the germline V gene are SGHVS and FNYEAQ. Trimming left V 0 bases short and J 7 bases short, with 9 bases between. The length of the CDR3 is 13 residues. This clonotype originated in a male patient aged 2-15 years who had a stem cell transplant for chronic granulomatous disease, so the T cells may come from the graft donor. This sequence joins TRBV7-6 and TRBJ1-2; D unresolved. Sequences were derived from peripheral blood, sampled 180 days after TCRalphabeta/CD19-depleted stem cell transplant. CDR3 nucleotide sequence: TGTGCCAGCAGCTTAGCGGCAGACCTTGGCTACACCTTC. Amino acids: CASSLAADLGYTF.